This T cell receptor (beta chain) is from a study of cytomegalovirus exposure and HLA in healthy donors. Study-wide points: Roughly even sequencing depth across donors was the assumption behind the presence/absence analyses. Earlier results showed most TCR beta V segments being productive about 87% or about 30% of the time.

Germline CDR1 and CDR2: SGHDT and YYEEEE. Trimming cost V 4 bases and J 2 bases; bases outside gene matches: 5. This CDR3 comprises 14 residues. About this clone: Its specificity is not known.

With 60 Vbeta and 13 Jbeta primers, the PCR was carried out. The method was immunoSEQ multiplex PCR; TCRdb's version includes in-frame clones alone and lacks a portion of them. In the table there are under 150,000 clones, approximately 82% of which are singletons. This sequence joins TRBV5-6 and TRBJ2-5; 7 positions agree with TRBD1. This sequence originates from a man aged 45-65 years in good health and CMV-seronegative. Source material: PBMCs. The CDR3 loop is CASSQGTVQETQYF. In DNA form, the CDR3 reads TGTGCCAGCAGCCAAGGGACAGTACAAGAGACCCAGTACTTC. Filled out from reference TRBV5-6 and TRBJ2-5, the complete variable domain reads DAGVTQSPTHLIKTRGQQVTLRCSPKSGHDTVSWYQQALGQGPQFIFQYYEEEERQRGNFPDRFSGHQFPNYSSELNVNALLLGDSALYLCASSQGTVQETQYFGPGTRLLVL.